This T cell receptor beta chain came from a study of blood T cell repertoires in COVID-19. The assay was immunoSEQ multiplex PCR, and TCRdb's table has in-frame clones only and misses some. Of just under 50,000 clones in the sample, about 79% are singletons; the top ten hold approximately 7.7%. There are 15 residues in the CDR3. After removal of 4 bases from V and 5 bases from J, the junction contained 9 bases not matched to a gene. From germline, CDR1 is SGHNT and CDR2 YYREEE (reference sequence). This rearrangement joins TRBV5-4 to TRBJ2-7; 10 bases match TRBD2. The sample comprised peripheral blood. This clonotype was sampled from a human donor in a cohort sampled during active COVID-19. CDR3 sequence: CASSHPTSGNNEQYF. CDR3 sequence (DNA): TGTGCCAGCAGCCACCCTACTAGCGGGAACAACGAGCAGTACTTC.